This T cell receptor (beta chain) was documented in a study of T cells in Graves' hyperthyroidism and ophthalmopathy. TCR beta CDR3 region amplification was performed from RNA transcripts. Using the HTBI primer set, a first-round RT-PCR was run on the TCR CDR3. TCRdb independently ran MiXCR on the multiplex PCR reads; one entry per CDR3 protein. The sample shows around 540,000 distinct CDR3 sequences, roughly 16% of them seen only once. This clonotype was seen many times. What it binds is not known. Study-level results: Prediction of ophthalmopathy progression came a median roughly 6.7 months pre-onset. Most thyroid clonotypes expanded above 0.001 were also detected in blood.

The germline gives CDR1 MNHEY, CDR2 SVGEGT. Trimming took off 0 bases at V and 0 bases at J, with 5 bases between the two ends. The CDR3 runs 14 residues. From more than 9.5 ml of fresh peripheral blood, PBMCs were isolated. Sequencing was carried out using blood. The chain has TRBV6-2 or TRBV6-3 and TRBJ1-1; the D is unclear. The sequence was obtained from a woman aged 25 to 39 with Graves' ophthalmopathy. This CDR3 is CASSYSVMNTEAFF. The CDR3 DNA reads TGTGCCAGCAGTTACTCGGTTATGAACACTGAAGCTTTCTTT.